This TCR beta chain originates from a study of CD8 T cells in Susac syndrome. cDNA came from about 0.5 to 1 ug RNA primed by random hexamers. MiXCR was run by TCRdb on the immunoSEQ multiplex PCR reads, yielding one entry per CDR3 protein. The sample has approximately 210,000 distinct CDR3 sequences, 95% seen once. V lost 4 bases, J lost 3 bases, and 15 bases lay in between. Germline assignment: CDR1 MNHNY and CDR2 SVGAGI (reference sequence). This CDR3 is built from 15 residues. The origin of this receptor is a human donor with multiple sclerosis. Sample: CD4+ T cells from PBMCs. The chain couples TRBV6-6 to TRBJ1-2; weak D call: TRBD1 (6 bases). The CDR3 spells CASSSVGGSYYGYTF. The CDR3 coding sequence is TGTGCCAGCAGTTCCGTAGGGGGGAGCTACTATGGCTACACCTTC.